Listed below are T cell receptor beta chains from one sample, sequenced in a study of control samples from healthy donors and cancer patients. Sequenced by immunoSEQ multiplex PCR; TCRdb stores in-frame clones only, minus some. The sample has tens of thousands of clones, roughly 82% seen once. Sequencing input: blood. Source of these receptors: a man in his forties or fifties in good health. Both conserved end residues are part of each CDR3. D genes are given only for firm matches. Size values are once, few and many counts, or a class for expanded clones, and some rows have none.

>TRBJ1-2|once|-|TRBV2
TGTGCCAGCAGTTTCGACCAGACCTACACCTTC
CASSFDQTYTF
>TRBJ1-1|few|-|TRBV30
TGTGCCTGTAGCGGGTACACTGAAGCTTTCTTT
CACSGYTEAFF
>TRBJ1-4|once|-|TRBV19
TGTGCCAGTAGCCCGACAGGACAAACTGAAAAACTGTTTTTT
CASSPTGQTEKLFF
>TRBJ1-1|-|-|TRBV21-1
TGTGCCAGCAGCAATCCCAAGGCAAGAGCTTTCTTT
CASSNPKARAFF
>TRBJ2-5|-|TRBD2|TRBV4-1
TGCGCCAGCAGCCAAGAGTCGGGACTAGCGGGGTTGGGGGCCCAAGAGACCCAGTACTTC
CASSQESGLAGLGAQETQYF
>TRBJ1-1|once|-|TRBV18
TGTGCCAGCTCACCAAGACAAGACTTAATGAACACTGAAGCTTTCTTT
CASSPRQDLMNTEAFF
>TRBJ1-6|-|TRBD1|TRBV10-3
TGTGCCACGGGGACAGGGGAGTCACCCCTCCACTTT
CATGTGESPLHF
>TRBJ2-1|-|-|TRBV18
TGTGCCAGCTCACCCCTCTGGGCGGGGTCCTACAATGAGCAGTTCTTC
CASSPLWAGSYNEQFF
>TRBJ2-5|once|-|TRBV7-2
TGTGCCAGCAGCTGGAACAGGGGAGGGGAGACCCAGTACTTC
CASSWNRGGETQYF
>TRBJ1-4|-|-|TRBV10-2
TGCGCCAGCGACGGACGGAATAATGAAAAACTGTTTTTT
CASDGRNNEKLFF
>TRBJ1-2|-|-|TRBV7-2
TGTGCCAGCAGCTTAGACGGAGGAGGGGCACGCGGCTACACCTTC
CASSLDGGGARGYTF
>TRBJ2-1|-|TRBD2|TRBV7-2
TGTGCCAGCAGCCCGGGACTAGCGGGAGGCTATGAGCAGTTCTTC
CASSPGLAGGYEQFF
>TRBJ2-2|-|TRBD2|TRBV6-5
TGTGCCAGCAGTTATCGACTAGCGTCTGGGGAGCTGTTTTTT
CASSYRLASGELFF
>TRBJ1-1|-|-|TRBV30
TGTGCCTGGAGTGCCCAGGGGAACACTGAAGCTTTCTTT
CAWSAQGNTEAFF
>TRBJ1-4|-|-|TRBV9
TGTGCCAGCAGCCACTCGGGCATGATTGCAACTAATGAAAAACTGTTTTTT
CASSHSGMIATNEKLFF
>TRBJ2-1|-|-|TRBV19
TGTGCCAGTAGTAGGACCGGGACCAATGAGCAGTTCTTC
CASSRTGTNEQFF
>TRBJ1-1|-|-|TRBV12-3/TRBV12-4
TGTGCCAGCACCGGGCTGATGAACACTGAAGCTTTCTTT
CASTGLMNTEAFF
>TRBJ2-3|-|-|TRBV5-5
TGTGCCAGCAGCTTCCGCGGGAAGAGGTTAGATACGCAGTATTTT
CASSFRGKRLDTQYF
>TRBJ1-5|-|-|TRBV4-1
TGCGCCAGCAGCCAAGAACGAGACGTAAGCAGGCAGCCCCAGCATTTT
CASSQERDVSRQPQHF
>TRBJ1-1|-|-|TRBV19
TGTGCCAGTACCGCACAGGGTATGACTCGTGAAGCTTTCTTT
CASTAQGMTREAFF
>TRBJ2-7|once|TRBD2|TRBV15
TGTGCCACCAGCAGTCTAGCGGGAGCCGAGCAGTACTTC
CATSSLAGAEQYF
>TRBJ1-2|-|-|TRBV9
TGTGCCAGCAGCGAGGGGGGACCGGTGCCTGGCTACACCTTC
CASSEGGPVPGYTF
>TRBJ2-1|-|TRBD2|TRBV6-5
TGTGCCAGCAGCCCGGGGGGGGATGTCAATGAGCAGTTCTTC
CASSPGGDVNEQFF
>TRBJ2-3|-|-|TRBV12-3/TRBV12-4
TGTGCCAGCACTACAGGGAACACAGATACGCAGTATTTT
CASTTGNTDTQYF